This TCR beta chain was recovered during a study of T cells in Graves' hyperthyroidism and ophthalmopathy. TCR beta CDR3 region amplification was performed from RNA transcripts. First-round RT-PCR targeting the TCR CDR3 was performed with the HTBI primer set. A single record per CDR3 protein comes from TCRdb applying MiXCR to the multiplex PCR reads. The table has fewer than 500,000 distinct CDR3 sequences, roughly 14% seen once; the top ten hold about 13%. There are many counts of this clonotype. The antigen remains unidentified. The CDR3 length is 15 residues. Germline loops: CDR1 SGHRS, CDR2 YFSETQ. V lost 5 bases and J 1 base, leaving 16 bases between the germline ends. General study points: The model's output predicted ophthalmopathy at a median of about 5.9 months prior to onset.

The rearrangement joins TRBV5-1 to TRBJ2-7; D is perhaps TRBD2 (6 bases). This TCR was sampled from a man aged 18 to 30 with Graves' ophthalmopathy. The source material was blood. Here the CDR3 reads CASSPYHRGSYEQYF. DNA for the CDR3: TGCGCCAGCAGTCCCTACCACCGGGGGTCCTACGAGCAGTACTTC.